The T cell receptor (beta chain) described here comes from a study of spatial heterogeneity in lung cancer. The table lists this clonotype with many counts. TCRdb re-derived calls from the 5' RACE reads in MiXCR, one entry per CDR3 protein. Counted here are approximately 52,000 distinct CDR3 sequences, approximately 7% occurring once; the ten biggest clones make up approximately 2.9%. V was pared by 1 base and J by 8 bases, with 27 bases between. The germline gives CDR1 LNHNV, CDR2 YYDKDF (reference sequence). The CDR3 is made up of 19 amino acids. Specified time point: sample taken at primary tumor resection. Frozen PBMC, nontumor lung or tumor provided whole RNA, which was sequenced unsorted.

The chain employs TRBV15 and TRBJ2-1; the D gene could be TRBD1 or TRBD2 (5 bases each). This TCR was sampled from a female donor with early-stage non-small cell lung cancer. Sequences were derived from PBMCs, sampled at surgery. Here the CDR3 DNA reads TGTGCCACCAGCAGAGGTGGACCGGGGCAGGTTTCGCCGGTCCATGAGCAGTTCTTC. Protein sequence: CATSRGGPGQVSPVHEQFF. Based on the CDR3 plus reference TRBV15 and TRBJ2-1, the full variable domain is DAMVIQNPRYQVTQFGKPVTLSCSQTLNHNVMYWYQQKSSQAPKLLFHYYDKDFNNEADTPDNFQSRRPNTSFCFLDIRSPGLGDTAMYLCATSRGGPGQVSPVHEQFFGPGTRLTVL.